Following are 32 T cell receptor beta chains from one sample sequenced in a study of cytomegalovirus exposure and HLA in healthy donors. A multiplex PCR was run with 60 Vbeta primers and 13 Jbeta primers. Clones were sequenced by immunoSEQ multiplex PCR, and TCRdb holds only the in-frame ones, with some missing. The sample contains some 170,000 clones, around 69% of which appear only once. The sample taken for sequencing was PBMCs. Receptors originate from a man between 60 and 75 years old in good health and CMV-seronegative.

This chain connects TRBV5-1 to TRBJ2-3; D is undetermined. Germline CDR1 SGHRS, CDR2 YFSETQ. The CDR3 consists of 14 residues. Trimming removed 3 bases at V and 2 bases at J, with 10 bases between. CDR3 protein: CASSSGRNTDTQYF. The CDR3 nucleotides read TGCGCCAGCAGCTCAGGTAGGAACACAGATACGCAGTATTTT.

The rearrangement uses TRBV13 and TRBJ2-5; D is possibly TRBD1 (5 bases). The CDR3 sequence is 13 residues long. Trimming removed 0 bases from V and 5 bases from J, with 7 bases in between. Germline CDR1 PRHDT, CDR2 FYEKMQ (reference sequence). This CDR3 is CASSLGRAETQYF. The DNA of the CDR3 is TGTGCCAGCAGCTTAGGCAGGGCGGAGACCCAGTACTTC.

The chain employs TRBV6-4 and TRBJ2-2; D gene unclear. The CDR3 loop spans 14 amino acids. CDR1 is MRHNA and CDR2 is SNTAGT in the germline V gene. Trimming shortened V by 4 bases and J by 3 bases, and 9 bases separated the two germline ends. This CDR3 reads CASSARVYTGELFF. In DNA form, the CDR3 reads TGTGCCAGCAGTGCCCGGGTCTACACCGGGGAGCTGTTTTTT.

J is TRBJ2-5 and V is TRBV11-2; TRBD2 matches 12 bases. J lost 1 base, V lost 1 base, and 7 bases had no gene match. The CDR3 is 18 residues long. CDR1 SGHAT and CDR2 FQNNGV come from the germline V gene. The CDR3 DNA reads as TGTGCCAGCAGCTTAGTACTCATGACTAGCGGGGGCCAAGAGACCCAGTACTTC. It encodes CASSLVLMTSGGQETQYF.

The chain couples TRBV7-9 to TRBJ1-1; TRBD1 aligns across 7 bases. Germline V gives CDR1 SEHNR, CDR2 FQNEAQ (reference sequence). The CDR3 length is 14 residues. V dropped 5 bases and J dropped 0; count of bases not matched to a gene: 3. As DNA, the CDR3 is TGTGCCAGCAGCAGAACAGGGGTGAACACTGAAGCTTTCTTT. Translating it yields CASSRTGVNTEAFF.

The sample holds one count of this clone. The CDR3, as DNA: TGTGCAACTCATAGGGGGACAGGGATGGATTCACCCCTCCACTTT. Translation: CATHRGTGMDSPLHF. This chain connects TRBV7-9 to TRBJ1-6; the match to TRBD1 covers 9 bases. Germline V gene lookup returns CDR1 SEHNR and CDR2 FQNEAQ (reference sequence). The CDR3 contains 15 residues.

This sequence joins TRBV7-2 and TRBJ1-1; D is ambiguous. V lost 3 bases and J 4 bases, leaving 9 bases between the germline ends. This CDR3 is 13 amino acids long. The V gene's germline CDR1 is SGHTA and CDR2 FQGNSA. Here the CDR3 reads CASSFFSTTEAFF. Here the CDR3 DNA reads TGTGCCAGCAGCTTCTTTAGTACCACTGAAGCTTTCTTT.

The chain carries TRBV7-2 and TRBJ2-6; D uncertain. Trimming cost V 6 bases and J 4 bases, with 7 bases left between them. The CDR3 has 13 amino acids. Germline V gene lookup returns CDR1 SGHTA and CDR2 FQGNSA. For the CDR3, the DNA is TGTGCCAGCAGGATGGCAGGGGCCAACGTCCTGACTTTC. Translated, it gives CASRMAGANVLTF.

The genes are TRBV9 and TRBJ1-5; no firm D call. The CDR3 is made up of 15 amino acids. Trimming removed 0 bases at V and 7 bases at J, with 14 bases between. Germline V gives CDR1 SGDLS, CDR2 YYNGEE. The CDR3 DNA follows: TGTGCCAGCAGCGTAGATGGGAGTATGGGCCAGCCCCAGCATTTT. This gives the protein CASSVDGSMGQPQHF.

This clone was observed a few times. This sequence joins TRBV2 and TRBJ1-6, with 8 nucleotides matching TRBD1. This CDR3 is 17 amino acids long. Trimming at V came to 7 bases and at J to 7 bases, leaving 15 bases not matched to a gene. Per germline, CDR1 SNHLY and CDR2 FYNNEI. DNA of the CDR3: TGTGCCAGCACCAGGGACAGGCCCGGTTCAGGGAATTCACCCCTCCACTTT. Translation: CASTRDRPGSGNSPLHF.

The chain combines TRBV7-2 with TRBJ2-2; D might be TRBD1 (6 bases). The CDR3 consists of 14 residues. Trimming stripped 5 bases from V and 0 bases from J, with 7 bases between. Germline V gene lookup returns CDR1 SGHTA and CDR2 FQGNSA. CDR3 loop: CASSRQANTGELFF. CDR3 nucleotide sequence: TGTGCCAGCAGCCGACAGGCGAACACCGGGGAGCTGTTTTTT.

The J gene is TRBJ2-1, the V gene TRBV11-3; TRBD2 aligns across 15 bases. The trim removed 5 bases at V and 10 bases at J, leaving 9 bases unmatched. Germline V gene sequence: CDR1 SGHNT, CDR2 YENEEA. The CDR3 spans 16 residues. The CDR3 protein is CASSPGLAGGSGEQFF. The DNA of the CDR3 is TGTGCCAGCAGCCCGGGACTAGCGGGAGGATCAGGAGAGCAGTTCTTC.

CDR3 bases: TGCGCCAGCACCTATAGCGGGGAAAGCACAGATACGCAGTATTTT. This translates into CASTYSGESTDTQYF. The rearrangement joins TRBV5-1 to TRBJ2-3, with 8 bases fitting TRBD2. CDR3 length: 15 residues. V gave up 6 bases and J gave up 0 bases; unmatched junction bases: 6. Germline V CDR1 and CDR2: SGHRS, YFSETQ.

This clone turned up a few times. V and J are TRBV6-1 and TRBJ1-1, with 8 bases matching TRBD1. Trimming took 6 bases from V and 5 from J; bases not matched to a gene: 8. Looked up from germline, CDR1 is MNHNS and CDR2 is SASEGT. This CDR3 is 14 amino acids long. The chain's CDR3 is CASRTGTGKTEAFF. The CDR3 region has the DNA TGTGCCAGCAGAACCGGGACAGGTAAAACTGAAGCTTTCTTT.

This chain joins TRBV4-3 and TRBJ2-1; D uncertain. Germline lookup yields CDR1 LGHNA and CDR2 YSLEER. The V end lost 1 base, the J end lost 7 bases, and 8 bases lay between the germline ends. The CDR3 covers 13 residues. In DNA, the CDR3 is TGCGCCAGCAGCCAAGTCTATGGTAATGAGCAGTTCTTC. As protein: CASSQVYGNEQFF.

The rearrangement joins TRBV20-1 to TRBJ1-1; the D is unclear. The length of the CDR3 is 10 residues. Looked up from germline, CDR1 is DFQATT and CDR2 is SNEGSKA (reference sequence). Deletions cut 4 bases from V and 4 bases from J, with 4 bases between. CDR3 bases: TGCAGTGCTACATTCACTGAAGCTTTCTTT. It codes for CSATFTEAFF.

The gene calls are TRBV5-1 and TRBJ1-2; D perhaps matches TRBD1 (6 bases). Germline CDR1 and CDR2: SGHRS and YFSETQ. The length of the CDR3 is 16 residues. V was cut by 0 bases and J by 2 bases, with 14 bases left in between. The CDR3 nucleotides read TGCGCCAGCAGCTTGGGTCAGGGGTTTCTCAACTATGGCTACACCTTC. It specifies CASSLGQGFLNYGYTF.

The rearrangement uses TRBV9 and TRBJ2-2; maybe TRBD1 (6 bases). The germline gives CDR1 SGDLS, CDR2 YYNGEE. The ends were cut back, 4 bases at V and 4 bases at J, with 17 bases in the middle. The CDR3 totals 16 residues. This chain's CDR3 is CASSFGTKGGTGELFF. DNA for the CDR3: TGTGCCAGCAGCTTCGGGACCAAAGGGGGCACCGGGGAGCTGTTTTTT.

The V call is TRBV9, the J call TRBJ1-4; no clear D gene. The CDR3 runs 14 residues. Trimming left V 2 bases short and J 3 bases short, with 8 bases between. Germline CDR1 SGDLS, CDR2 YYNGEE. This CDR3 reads CASSVGSANEKLFF. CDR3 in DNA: TGTGCCAGCAGCGTCGGGAGTGCTAATGAAAAACTGTTTTTT.

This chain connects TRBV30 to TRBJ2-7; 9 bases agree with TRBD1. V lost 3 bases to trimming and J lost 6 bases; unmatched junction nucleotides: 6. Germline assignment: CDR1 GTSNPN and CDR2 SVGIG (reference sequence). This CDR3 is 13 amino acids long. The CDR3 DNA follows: TGTGCCTGGAGCATCGGGACAGGGACCGAGCAGTACTTC. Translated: CAWSIGTGTEQYF.

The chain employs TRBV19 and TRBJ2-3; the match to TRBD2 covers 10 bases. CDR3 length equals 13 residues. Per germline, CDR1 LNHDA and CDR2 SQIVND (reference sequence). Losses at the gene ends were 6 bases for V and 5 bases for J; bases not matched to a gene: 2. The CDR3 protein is CASRASGGDTQYF. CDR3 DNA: TGTGCCAGTAGGGCTAGCGGGGGAGATACGCAGTATTTT.

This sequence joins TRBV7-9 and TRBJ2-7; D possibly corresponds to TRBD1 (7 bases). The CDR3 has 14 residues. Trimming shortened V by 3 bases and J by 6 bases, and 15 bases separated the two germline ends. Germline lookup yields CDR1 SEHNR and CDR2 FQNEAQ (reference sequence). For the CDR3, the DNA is TGTGCCAGCAGCTTGCTAGCTCAGGGGGGCGAGCAGTACTTC. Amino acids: CASSLLAQGGEQYF.

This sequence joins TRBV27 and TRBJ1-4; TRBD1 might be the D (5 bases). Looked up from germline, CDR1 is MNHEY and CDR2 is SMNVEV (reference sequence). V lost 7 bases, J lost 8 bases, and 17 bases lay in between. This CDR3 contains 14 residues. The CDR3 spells CASNWKGPREKLFF. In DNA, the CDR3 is TGTGCCAGCAACTGGAAGGGGCCGAGGGAAAAACTGTTTTTT.

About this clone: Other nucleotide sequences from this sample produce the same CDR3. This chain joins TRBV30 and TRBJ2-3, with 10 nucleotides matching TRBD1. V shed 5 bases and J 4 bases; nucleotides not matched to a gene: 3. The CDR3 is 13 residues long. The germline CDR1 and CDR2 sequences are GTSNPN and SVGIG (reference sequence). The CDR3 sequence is CAWAGQGPDTQYF. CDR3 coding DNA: TGTGCCTGGGCGGGACAGGGGCCAGATACGCAGTATTTT.

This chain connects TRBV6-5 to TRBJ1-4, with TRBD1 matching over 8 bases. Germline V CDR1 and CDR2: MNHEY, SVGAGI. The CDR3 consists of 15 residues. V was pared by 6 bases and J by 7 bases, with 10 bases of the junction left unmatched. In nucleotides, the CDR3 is TGTGCCAGCAGAAGACAGGGGAATAGGGCTGAAAAACTGTTTTTT. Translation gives CASRRQGNRAEKLFF.

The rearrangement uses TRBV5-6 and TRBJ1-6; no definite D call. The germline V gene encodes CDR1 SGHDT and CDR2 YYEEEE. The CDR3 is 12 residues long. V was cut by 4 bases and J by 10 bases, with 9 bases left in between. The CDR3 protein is CASSVRGSPLHF. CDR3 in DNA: TGTGCCAGCAGCGTAAGAGGGTCACCCCTCCACTTT.

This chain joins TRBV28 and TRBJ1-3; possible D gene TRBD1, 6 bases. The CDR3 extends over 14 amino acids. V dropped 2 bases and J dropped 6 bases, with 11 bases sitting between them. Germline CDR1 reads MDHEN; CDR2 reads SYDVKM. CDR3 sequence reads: CASSLRGQQNTIYF. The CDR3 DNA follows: TGTGCCAGCAGTTTAAGAGGACAGCAAAACACCATATATTTT.

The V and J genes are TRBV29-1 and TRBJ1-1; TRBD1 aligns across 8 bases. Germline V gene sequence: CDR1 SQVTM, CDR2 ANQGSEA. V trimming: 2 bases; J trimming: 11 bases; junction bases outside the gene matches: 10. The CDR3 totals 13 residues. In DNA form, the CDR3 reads TGCAGCGTTGAACAGGGGGCGTCTGGGGGGGCTTTCTTT. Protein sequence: CSVEQGASGGAFF.

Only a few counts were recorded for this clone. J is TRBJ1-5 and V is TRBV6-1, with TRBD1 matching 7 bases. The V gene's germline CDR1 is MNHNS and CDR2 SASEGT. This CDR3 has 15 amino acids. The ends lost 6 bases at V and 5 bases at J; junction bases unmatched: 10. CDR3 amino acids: CASSLGQETDQPQHF. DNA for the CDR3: TGTGCCAGCAGCCTAGGACAGGAGACGGATCAGCCCCAGCATTTT.

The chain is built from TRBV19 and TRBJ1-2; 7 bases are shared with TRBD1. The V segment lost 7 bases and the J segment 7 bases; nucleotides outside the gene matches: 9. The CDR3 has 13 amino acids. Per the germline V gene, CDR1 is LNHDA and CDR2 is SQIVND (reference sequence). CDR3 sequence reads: CASTRETGTGYTF. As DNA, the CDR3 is TGTGCCAGTACCCGGGAGACAGGGACTGGCTACACCTTC.

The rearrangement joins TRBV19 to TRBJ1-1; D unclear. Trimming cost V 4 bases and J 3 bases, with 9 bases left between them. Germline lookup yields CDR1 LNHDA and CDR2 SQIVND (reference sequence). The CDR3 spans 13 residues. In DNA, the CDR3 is TGTGCCAGTAGTAATCAAGCGGACACTGAAGCTTTCTTT. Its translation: CASSNQADTEAFF.

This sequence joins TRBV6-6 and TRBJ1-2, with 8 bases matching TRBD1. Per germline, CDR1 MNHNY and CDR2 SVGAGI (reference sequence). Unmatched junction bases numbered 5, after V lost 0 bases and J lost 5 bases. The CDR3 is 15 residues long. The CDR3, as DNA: TGTGCCAGCAGTTACTCGAACAGGGGGGGTTATGGCTACACCTTC. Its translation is CASSYSNRGGYGYTF.